This entry is about one T cell receptor beta chain. The sample belongs to a study of blood T cell repertoires in COVID-19. Only in-frame clones appear in the TCRdb table, and some are missing; sequencing was by immunoSEQ multiplex PCR. Of 200,000 to 250,000 clones in the sample, approximately 86% were seen once. The material sequenced was peripheral blood. This sequence was found in a man between 60 and 70 years old with acute or convalescent COVID-19.

Written as DNA, the CDR3 is TGTGCCAGCAGCCCGACCTTGGGGACAGGGATACTGAACACCGGGGAGCTGTTTTTT. Protein sequence: CASSPTLGTGILNTGELFF. This chain links TRBV7-8 with TRBJ2-2; the match to TRBD1 covers 9 bases. Trimming at V came to 5 bases and at J to 1 base, leaving 14 bases not matched to a gene. The CDR3 has 19 amino acids. Looked up from germline, CDR1 is SGHVS and CDR2 is FQNEAQ.